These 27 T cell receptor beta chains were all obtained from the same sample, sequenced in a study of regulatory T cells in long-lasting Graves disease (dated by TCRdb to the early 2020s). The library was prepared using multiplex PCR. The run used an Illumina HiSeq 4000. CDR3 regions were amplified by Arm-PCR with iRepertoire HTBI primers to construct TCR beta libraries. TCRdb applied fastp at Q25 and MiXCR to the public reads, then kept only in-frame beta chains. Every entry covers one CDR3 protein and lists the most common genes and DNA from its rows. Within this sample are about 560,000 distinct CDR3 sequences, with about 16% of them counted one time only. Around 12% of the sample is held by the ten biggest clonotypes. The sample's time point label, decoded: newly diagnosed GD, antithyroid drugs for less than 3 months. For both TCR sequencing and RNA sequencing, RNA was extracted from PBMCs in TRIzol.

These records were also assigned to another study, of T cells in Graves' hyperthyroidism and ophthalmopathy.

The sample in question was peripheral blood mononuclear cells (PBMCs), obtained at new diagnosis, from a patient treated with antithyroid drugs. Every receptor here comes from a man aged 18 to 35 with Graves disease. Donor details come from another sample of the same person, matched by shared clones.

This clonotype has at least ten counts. CDR3 nucleotide sequence: TGTGCCTGGAGTGTAGGCAGGGGGGAGAACGAGCAGTACTTC. Translating it yields CAWSVGRGENEQYF. This chain connects TRBV30 to TRBJ2-7, with D perhaps matching TRBD1 (7 bases). The ends were cut back, 0 bases at V and 5 bases at J, with 14 bases in the middle. The V gene's germline CDR1 is GTSNPN and CDR2 SVGIG (reference sequence). This CDR3 has 14 residues.

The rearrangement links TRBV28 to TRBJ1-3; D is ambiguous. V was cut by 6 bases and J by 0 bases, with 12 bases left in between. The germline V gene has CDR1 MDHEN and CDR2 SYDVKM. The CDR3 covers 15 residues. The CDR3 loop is CASRIGRSSGNTIYF. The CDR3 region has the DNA TGTGCCAGCAGGATCGGACGTAGCTCTGGAAACACCATATATTTT.

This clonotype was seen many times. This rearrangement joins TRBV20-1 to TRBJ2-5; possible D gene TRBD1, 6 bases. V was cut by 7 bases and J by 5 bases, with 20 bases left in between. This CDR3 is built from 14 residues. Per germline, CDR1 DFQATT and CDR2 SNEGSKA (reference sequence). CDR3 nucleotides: TGCAGTGGCGCGCTTACAGGGCCCCGGGAGACCCAGTACTTC. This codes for CSGALTGPRETQYF.

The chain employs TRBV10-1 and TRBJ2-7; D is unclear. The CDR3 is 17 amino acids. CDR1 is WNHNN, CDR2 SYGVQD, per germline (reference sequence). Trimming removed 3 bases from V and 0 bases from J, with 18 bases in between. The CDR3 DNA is TGCGCCAGCAGTGAAGGAGTCGGGTCCACAGACTCCTACGAGCAGTACTTC. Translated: CASSEGVGSTDSYEQYF.

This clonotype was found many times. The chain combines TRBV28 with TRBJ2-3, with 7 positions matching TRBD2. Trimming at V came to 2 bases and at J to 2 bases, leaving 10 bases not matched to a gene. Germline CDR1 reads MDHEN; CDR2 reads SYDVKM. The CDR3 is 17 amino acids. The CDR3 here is CASSLTQRDYLTDTQYF. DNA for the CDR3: TGTGCCAGCAGTTTAACCCAGCGGGACTATCTCACAGATACGCAGTATTTT.

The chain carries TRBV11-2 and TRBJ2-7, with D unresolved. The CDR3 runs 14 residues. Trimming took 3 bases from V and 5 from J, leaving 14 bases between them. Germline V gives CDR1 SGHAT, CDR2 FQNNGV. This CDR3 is CASSFSLAANEQYF. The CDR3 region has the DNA TGTGCCAGCAGCTTTTCTTTGGCTGCGAACGAGCAGTACTTC.

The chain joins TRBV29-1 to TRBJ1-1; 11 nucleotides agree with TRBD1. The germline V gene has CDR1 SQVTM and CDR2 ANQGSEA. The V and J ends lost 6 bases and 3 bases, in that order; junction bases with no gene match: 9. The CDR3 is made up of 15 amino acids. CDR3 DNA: TGCAGCGTCGAGGACAGGGGGCGATGGGACACTGAAGCTTTCTTT. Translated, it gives CSVEDRGRWDTEAFF.

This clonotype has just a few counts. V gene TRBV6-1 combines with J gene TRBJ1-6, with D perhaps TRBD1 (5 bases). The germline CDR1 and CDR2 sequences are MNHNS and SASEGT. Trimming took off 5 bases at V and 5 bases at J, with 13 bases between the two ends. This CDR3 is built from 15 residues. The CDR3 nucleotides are TGTGCCAGCAGTCCGGGACTACTGGATAATTCACCCCTCCACTTT. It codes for CASSPGLLDNSPLHF.

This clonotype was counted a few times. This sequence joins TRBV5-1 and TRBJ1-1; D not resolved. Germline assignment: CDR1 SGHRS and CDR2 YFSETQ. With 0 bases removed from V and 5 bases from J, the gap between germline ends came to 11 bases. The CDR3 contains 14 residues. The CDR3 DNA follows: TGCGCCAGCAGCTTGGGGTGGGGAGAGACTGAAGCTTTCTTT. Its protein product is CASSLGWGETEAFF.

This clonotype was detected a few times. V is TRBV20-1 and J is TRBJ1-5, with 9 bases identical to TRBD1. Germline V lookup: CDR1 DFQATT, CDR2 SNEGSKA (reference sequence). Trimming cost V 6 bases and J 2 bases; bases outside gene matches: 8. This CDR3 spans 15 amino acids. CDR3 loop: CSAHSGTGRNQPQHF. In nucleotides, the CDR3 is TGCAGTGCCCACTCCGGGACAGGGCGCAATCAGCCCCAGCATTTT.

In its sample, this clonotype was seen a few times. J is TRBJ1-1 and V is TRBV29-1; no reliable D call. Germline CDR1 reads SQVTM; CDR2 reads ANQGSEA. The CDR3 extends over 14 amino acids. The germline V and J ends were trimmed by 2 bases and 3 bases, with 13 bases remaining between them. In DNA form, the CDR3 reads TGCAGCGTTGAATTGAAGAGGCGGGACACTGAAGCTTTCTTT. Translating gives CSVELKRRDTEAFF.

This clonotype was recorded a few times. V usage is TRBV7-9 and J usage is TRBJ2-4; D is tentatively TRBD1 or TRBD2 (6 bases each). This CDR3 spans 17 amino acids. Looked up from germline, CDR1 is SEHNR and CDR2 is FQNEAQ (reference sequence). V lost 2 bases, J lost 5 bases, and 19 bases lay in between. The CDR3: CASSLSGGLVGENIQYF. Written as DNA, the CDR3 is TGTGCCAGCAGCTTAAGTGGGGGGCTGGTAGGCGAAAACATTCAGTACTTC.

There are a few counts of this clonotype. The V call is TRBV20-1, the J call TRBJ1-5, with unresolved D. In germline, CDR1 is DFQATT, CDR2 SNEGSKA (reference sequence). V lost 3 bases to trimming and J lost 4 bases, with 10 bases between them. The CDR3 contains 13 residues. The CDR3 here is CSASNTQNQPQHF. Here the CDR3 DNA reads TGCAGTGCTAGTAACACTCAAAATCAGCCCCAGCATTTT.

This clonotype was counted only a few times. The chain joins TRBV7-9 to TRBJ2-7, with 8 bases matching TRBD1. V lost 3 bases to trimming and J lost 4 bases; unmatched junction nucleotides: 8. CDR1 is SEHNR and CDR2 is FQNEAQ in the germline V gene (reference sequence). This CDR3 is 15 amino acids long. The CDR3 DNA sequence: TGTGCCAGCAGCTTGGACAGGGCCTTCATATACGAGCAGTACTTC. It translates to CASSLDRAFIYEQYF.

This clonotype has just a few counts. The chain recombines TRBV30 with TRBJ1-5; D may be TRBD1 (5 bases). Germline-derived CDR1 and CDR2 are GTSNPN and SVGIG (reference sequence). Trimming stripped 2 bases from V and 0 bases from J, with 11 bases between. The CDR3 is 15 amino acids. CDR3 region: CAWSRQQYSNQPQHF. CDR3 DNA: TGTGCCTGGAGTAGACAGCAGTATAGCAATCAGCCCCAGCATTTT.

CDR3 in amino acids: CASSLMTLSYGYTF. CDR3 DNA: TGTGCCAGCAGTTTAATGACACTTTCCTATGGCTACACCTTC. This chain links TRBV28 with TRBJ1-2; D not resolved. The CDR3 spans 14 residues. V lost 2 bases and J 4 bases, leaving 11 bases between the germline ends. Germline values: CDR1 MDHEN, CDR2 SYDVKM.

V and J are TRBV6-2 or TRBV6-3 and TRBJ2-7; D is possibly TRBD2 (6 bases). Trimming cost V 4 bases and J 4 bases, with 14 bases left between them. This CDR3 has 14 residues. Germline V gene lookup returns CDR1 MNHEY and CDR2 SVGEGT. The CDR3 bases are TGTGCCAGCAGTTTAGCCGGGAGCCTGTACGAGCAGTACTTC. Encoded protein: CASSLAGSLYEQYF.

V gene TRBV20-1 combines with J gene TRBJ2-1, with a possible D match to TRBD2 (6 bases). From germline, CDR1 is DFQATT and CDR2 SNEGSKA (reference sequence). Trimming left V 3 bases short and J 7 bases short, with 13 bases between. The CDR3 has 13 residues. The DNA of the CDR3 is TGCAGTGCTAGGCGGGGAGTAAGGAATGAGCAGTTCTTC. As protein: CSARRGVRNEQFF.

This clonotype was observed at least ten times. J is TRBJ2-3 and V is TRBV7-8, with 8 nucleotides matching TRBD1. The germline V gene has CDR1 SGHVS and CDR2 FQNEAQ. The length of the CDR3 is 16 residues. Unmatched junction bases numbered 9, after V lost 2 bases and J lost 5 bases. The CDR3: CASSLRSGGGGDTQYF. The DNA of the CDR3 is TGTGCCAGCAGCTTAAGATCAGGGGGCGGTGGAGATACGCAGTATTTT.

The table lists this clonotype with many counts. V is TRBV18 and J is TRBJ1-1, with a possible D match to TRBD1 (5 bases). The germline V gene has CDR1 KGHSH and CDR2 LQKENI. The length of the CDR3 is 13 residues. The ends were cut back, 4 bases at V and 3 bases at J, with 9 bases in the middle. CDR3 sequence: CASSQGLDTEAFF. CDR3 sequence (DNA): TGTGCCAGCTCACAGGGGTTGGACACTGAAGCTTTCTTT.

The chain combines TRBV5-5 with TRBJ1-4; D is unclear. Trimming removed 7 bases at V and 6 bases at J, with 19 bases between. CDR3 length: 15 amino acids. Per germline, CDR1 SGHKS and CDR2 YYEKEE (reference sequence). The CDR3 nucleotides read TGTGCCAGCGCCCACCCGGGCCTCAAGGATGAAAAACTGTTTTTT. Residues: CASAHPGLKDEKLFF.

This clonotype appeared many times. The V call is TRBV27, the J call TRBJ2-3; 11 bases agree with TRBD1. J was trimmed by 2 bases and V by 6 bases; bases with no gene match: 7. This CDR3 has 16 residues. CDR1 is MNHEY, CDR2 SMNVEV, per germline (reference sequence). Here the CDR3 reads CASSPRTGGDTDTQYF. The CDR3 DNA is TGTGCCAGCAGCCCAAGGACAGGGGGCGACACAGATACGCAGTATTTT.

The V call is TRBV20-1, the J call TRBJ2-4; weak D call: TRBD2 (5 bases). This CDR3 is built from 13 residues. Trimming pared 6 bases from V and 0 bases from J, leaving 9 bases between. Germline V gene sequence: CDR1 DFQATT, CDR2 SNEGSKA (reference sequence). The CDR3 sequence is CSADAGAKNIQYF. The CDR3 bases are TGCAGTGCGGATGCGGGAGCCAAAAACATTCAGTACTTC.

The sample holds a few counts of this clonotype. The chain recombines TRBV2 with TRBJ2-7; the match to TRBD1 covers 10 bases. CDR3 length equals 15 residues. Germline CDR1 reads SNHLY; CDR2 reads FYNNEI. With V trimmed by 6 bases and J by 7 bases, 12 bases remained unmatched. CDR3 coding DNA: TGTGCCAGCAGGCAGACAGGGGGCGGAGTGTGGGAGCAGTACTTC. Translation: CASRQTGGGVWEQYF. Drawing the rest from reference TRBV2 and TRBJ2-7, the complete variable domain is EPEVTQTPSHQVTQMGQEVILRCVPISNHLYFYWYRQILGQKVEFLVSFYNNEISEKSEIFDDQFSVERPDGSNFTLKIRSTKLEDSAMYFCASRQTGGGVWEQYFGPGTRLTVT.

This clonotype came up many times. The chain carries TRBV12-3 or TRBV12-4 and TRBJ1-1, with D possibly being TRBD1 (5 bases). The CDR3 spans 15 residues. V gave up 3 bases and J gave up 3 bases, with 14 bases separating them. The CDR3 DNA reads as TGTGCCAGCAGTTTCTCGGGGCTTTGGGACACTGAAGCTTTCTTT. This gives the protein CASSFSGLWDTEAFF.

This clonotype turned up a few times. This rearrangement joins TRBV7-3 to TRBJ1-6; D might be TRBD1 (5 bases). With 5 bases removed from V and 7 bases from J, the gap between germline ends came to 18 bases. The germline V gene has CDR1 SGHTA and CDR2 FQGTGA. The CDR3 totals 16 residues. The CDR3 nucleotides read TGTGCCAGCAGCCTAAACGGGGGACGGGGGAATTCACCCCTCCACTTT. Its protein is CASSLNGGRGNSPLHF.

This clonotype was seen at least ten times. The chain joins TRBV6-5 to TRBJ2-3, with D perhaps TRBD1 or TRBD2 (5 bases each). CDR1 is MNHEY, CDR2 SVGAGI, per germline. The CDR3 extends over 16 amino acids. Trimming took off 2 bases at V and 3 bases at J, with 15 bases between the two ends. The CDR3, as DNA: TGTGCCAGCAGTTACGGGACGCACCTGGGAACAGATACGCAGTATTTT. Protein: CASSYGTHLGTDTQYF.